This passage covers 9 T cell receptor beta chains from one sample sequenced in a study of graft-versus-host responses after intestinal transplantation. For these receptors, no antigen is known. The assay was immunoSEQ multiplex PCR, and TCRdb's table has in-frame clones only and misses some. The sample carries 55,000 to 80,000 clones, around nine tenths recorded once. Specimen: unstimulated CD8+ T cells sorted from spleen or lymph node cells, collected before transplant. These receptors all come from a human donor who was the organ donor for an intestinal transplant.

This chain links TRBV2 with TRBJ2-3, with D uncertain. The CDR3 runs to 13 residues. Trimming took off 8 bases at V and 2 bases at J, with 11 bases between the two ends. The germline gives CDR1 SNHLY, CDR2 FYNNEI. CDR3 in DNA: TGTGCCAGCGTGCCAGGTCTCACAGATACGCAGTATTTT. It encodes CASVPGLTDTQYF.

V gene TRBV15 combines with J gene TRBJ1-5, with D maybe TRBD1 (5 bases). V lost 3 bases and J 5 bases, leaving 26 bases between the germline ends. The CDR3 totals 19 residues. Looked up from germline, CDR1 is LNHNV and CDR2 is YYDKDF (reference sequence). CDR3 nucleotide sequence: TGTGCCACCAGCAGGGGGGAGATACGCCGGGACTCAAGCTATCAGCCCCAGCATTTT. It translates to CATSRGEIRRDSSYQPQHF.

The chain recombines TRBV7-9 with TRBJ1-4; D ambiguous. The ends were cut back, 1 base at V and 6 bases at J, with 9 bases in the middle. The CDR3 runs to 14 residues. Germline V gene sequence: CDR1 SEHNR, CDR2 FQNEAQ (reference sequence). The CDR3 spells CASSLVGLYEKLFF. CDR3 nucleotides: TGTGCCAGCAGCTTAGTCGGGTTGTATGAAAAACTGTTTTTT.

As for this clone: Other DNA sequences in this sample translate to the same CDR3. The DNA of the CDR3 is TGCGCCAGCAGCCAGTCAAACACCGGGGAGCTGTTTTTT. Its translation is CASSQSNTGELFF. This chain uses TRBV4-1 with TRBJ2-2; D uncertain. Germline V gene data show CDR1 as MGHRA and CDR2 as YSYEKL. The CDR3 is made up of 13 amino acids. Trimming took 3 bases from V and 2 from J, leaving 4 bases between them.

CDR3 region: CASSLSRGLNYEQYF. For the CDR3, the DNA is TGTGCCAGCAGTTTAAGCCGGGGACTGAACTACGAGCAGTACTTC. This chain joins TRBV27 and TRBJ2-7; tentatively, D is TRBD2 (6 bases). V was clipped by 2 bases and J by 3 bases, with 14 bases between them. The CDR3 is made up of 15 amino acids. CDR1 MNHEY and CDR2 SMNVEV come from the germline V gene (reference sequence).

The chain joins TRBV30 to TRBJ2-1; 7 bases are shared with TRBD1. V was pared by 0 bases and J by 1 base, with 12 bases of the junction left unmatched. The germline gives CDR1 GTSNPN, CDR2 SVGIG (reference sequence). CDR3 length equals 18 residues. The CDR3 region is CAWSVIYGTVWSYNEQFF. CDR3 nucleotides: TGTGCCTGGAGTGTAATTTACGGGACAGTGTGGTCCTACAATGAGCAGTTCTTC.

The rearrangement joins TRBV27 to TRBJ1-1; 8 nucleotides line up with TRBD1. This CDR3 comprises 15 residues. V dropped 5 bases and J dropped 10; count of bases not matched to a gene: 15. Germline CDR1 reads MNHEY; CDR2 reads SMNVEV (reference sequence). This CDR3 reads CASSPGTGWLDGAFF. The CDR3, as DNA: TGTGCCAGCAGTCCCGGGACAGGTTGGCTGGATGGAGCTTTCTTT.

The chain combines TRBV27 with TRBJ2-1, with 10 bases matching TRBD2. CDR3 length equals 16 residues. V shed 7 bases and J 9 bases; nucleotides not matched to a gene: 15. Germline assignment: CDR1 MNHEY and CDR2 SMNVEV (reference sequence). CDR3 nucleotide sequence: TGTGCCAGCACCACCTTGGAGAAGGCTAGCGGGAGTGAGCAGTTCTTC. Protein product: CASTTLEKASGSEQFF.

This rearrangement joins TRBV19 to TRBJ1-5, with D possibly TRBD1 on 5 matching bases. Germline V gene data show CDR1 as LNHDA and CDR2 as SQIVND (reference sequence). The CDR3 extends over 16 amino acids. Trimming cost V 1 base and J 7 bases, with 17 bases left between them. The CDR3 DNA sequence: TGTGCCAGTAGTATAGGGGGGGAGCTAGATTGGCAGCCCCAGCATTTT. Translation gives CASSIGGELDWQPQHF.